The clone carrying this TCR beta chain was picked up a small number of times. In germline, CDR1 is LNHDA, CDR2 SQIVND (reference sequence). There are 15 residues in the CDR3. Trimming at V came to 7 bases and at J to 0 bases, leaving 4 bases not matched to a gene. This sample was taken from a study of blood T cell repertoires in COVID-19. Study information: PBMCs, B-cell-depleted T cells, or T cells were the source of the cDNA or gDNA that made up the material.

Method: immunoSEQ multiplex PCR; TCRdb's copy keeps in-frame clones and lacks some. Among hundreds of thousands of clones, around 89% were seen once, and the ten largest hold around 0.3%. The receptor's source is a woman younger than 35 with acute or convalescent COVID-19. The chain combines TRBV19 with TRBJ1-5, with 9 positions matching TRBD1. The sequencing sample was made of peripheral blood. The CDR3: CASTGTGYSNQPQHF. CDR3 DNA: TGTGCCAGTACCGGGACAGGGTATAGCAATCAGCCCCAGCATTTT.